A single TCR beta chain is shown here with its context. Its antigen is undetermined. This sample stems from a study of T-cell reconstitution after alpha-beta-depleted transplantation in children. The length of the CDR3 is 16 residues. Trimming took 1 base from V and 1 from J; bases not matched to a gene: 5. Germline CDR1 reads MNHEY; CDR2 reads SVGAGI. The TCRbeta library was prepared with unique molecular identifiers. MiXCR, run by TCRdb on the PCR reads, gives a single entry per CDR3 protein. The sample holds hundreds of thousands of distinct CDR3 sequences, 23% seen once. The study, taken as a whole, reports: Alpha-beta T cells present about two months after transplant were reported to originate from several hundred expanded graft clones. It was newly produced T cells that mostly accounted for T-cell counts and diversity one year after transplant. It was surviving recipient T cells and thymic progenitors that gave some patients high TCRbeta diversity at day 60.

The receptor was isolated from a boy in the first two years of life who had a stem cell transplant for acute myeloid leukemia, so the T cells may come from the graft donor. Sample: PBMCs, mostly from graft donor cells, taken 360 days after TCRalphabeta/CD19-depleted stem cell transplant. V usage is TRBV6-5 and J usage is TRBJ2-7; 9 positions agree with TRBD2. CDR3 bases: TGTGCCAGCAGTTACTTTAGAGCGGGGGGTTCCTACGAGCAGTACTTC. Translated: CASSYFRAGGSYEQYF.